This T cell receptor (beta chain) was identified during a study of shared clonotypes between healthy human individuals. Study-level findings and limits: Although depth was large, rarefaction showed that sequencing of the sorted subsets was incomplete. The study generally estimated greater richness for naive than memory subsets.

With respect to this clone: The target antigen is unknown.

Germline V lookup: CDR1 SGHDT, CDR2 YYEEEE. The J segment lost 3 bases and the V segment lost 5 bases, leaving 6 bases of the junction unmatched. The CDR3 loop spans 15 amino acids. Terminally differentiated effector memory CD45RA+ cells were left out of the naive CD8 fraction, which was CD45RO-negative and positively selected for CCR7. Roughly 200 ng DNA, about 30,000 T cell genomes, went into each sorted-subset replicate PCR. The data were produced by immunoSEQ multiplex PCR, yet TCRdb's version contains in-frame clones alone and is incomplete. Among just over 2,000,000 clones listed, 85% to 95% were seen once.

The chain is built from TRBV5-6 and TRBJ2-1; 9 bases align to TRBD1. The TCR was taken from a man aged 18 to 29 in good health. Sequenced sample: naive CD8+ T cells sorted from blood. In nucleotides, the CDR3 is TGTGCCAGCAGTCTGAAGGGACAGGGCTACAATGAGCAGTTCTTC. Residues: CASSLKGQGYNEQFF.